This T cell receptor beta chain was obtained from a study of response to subunit inactivated influenza vaccine. Regarding the study as a whole: Authors suggested that a seasonal influenza vaccination recruits few new T cells each time.

TCRdb fed the RT-PCR reads into MiXCR, producing one record per CDR3 protein. The sample has 300,000 to 350,000 distinct CDR3 sequences; around 20% are singletons. The CDR3 is made up of 14 amino acids. The germline V gene encodes CDR1 LGHNA and CDR2 YSLEER. Between the trimmed V and J ends, which lost 1 base and 1 base, there was a span of 7 bases. On this clonotype: What it binds is not known.

The sequencing used PBMCs from blood, collected less than 22 months after vaccination. The V call is TRBV4-3, the J call TRBJ2-5, with D uncertain. This TCR was recovered from a man between 50 and 70 years old who received an inactivated influenza vaccine. CDR3 in DNA: TGCGCCAGCAGCCAAGGGCTACTCCAAGAGACCCAGTACTTC. Residues: CASSQGLLQETQYF.